In its sample, the clone carrying this TCR beta chain was seen a few times. Antigen unknown. This sample is drawn from a study of OX40 agonist ivuxolimab in advanced cancers. Across the whole study: Patients were treated with intravenous ivuxolimab, dosed at 0.01 to 10 mg/kg and infused every 2 weeks. Eligibility rules accepted prior anti-PD-1, anti-PD-L1 or anti-CTLA-4 therapy, and 35% to 45% had some. The diagnoses of dose-escalation patients were hepatocellular carcinoma, melanoma, renal cell or head and neck cancer.

Repertoires were generated with immunoSEQ multiplex PCR, while TCRdb's copy carries only in-frame clones and drops some. The table includes 63,000 or so clones, approximately 80% detected once. The study's findings and limits: Expanded clones were, on average, more numerous among CD8+ T cells than CD4+.

Germline assignment: CDR1 MNHNS and CDR2 SASEGT. This CDR3 is 14 amino acids long. Deletions cut 7 bases from V and 3 bases from J, with 13 bases between. The source material was CD4+ or CD8+ T cells sorted from blood, sampled in a trial of the OX40 agonist ivuxolimab. The sequence was collected from an adult with an advanced solid tumor such as melanoma, head and neck, liver or kidney cancer. The chain uses TRBV6-1 and TRBJ1-5; possible D gene TRBD1, 6 bases. As DNA, the CDR3 is TGTGCCAGCACGGAGACAGGATACAATCAGCCCCAGCATTTT. Translating it yields CASTETGYNQPQHF.